This TCR beta chain was obtained from a study of kidney transplant recipient with SARS-CoV-2 infection. This clonotype was found many times. Trimming removed 0 bases from V and 6 bases from J; junction bases left unmatched: 5. Germline V gives CDR1 MNHEY, CDR2 SVGAGI. The CDR3 extends over 16 amino acids. One entry per CDR3 protein, called by TCRdb with MiXCR from the reads. Here the sample spans approximately 250,000 distinct CDR3 sequences, less than 35% being singletons. The chain joins TRBV6-5 to TRBJ1-6, with 7 bases aligning to TRBD1. This clonotype was sampled from a male patient aged 25 to 39 who had COVID-19 and was a kidney transplant recipient. The graft donor may have contributed some T cells. The material sequenced was a blood sample, taken at baseline and between days 110 and 120 from a kidney transplant recipient. CDR3 loop: CASSYSPRDSNSPLHF. Written as DNA, the CDR3 is TGTGCCAGCAGTTACTCTCCCCGGGACAGTAATTCACCCCTCCACTTT.